Following are 13 T cell receptor beta chains from one sample sequenced in a study of T cell responses to AZD1222 COVID-19 vaccine (dated by TCRdb to about 2021). The sample's time point label, decoded: baseline before first vaccination. Libraries came from the immunoSEQ multiplex PCR assay. Not all clones reach the TCRdb copy of this immuneACCESS table, which keeps in-frame sequences only. Checked studies attribute under half of the gap to unresolved V genes and leave the rest unexplained. This sample gives roughly 120,000 clones in total; around 84% of them show up just once. The biggest ten clones account for approximately 7.5% of the sample. This material consisted of peripheral blood, taken on day 0 of AZD1222 vaccination. The receptors originated from an adult in good health.

This clone was seen only a few times. The chain is built from TRBV6-5 and TRBJ2-1, with TRBD1 identical over 9 bases. The CDR3 runs to 14 residues. J was trimmed by 6 bases and V by 6 bases; bases with no gene match: 6. Germline loops: CDR1 MNHEY, CDR2 SVGAGI. CDR3 in DNA: TGTGCCAGCAGCAGGGGGACAGGGATCAATGAGCAGTTCTTC. Residues: CASSRGTGINEQFF.

V usage is TRBV5-1 and J usage is TRBJ2-5; 7 bases fit TRBD1. This CDR3 is 13 amino acids long. Losses at the gene ends were 2 bases for V and 6 bases for J; bases not matched to a gene: 4. Germline loops: CDR1 SGHRS, CDR2 YFSETQ. This chain's CDR3 is CASSFQGDKTQYF. DNA of the CDR3: TGCGCCAGCAGCTTTCAGGGGGACAAGACCCAGTACTTC.

This clone was picked up one time. This chain links TRBV27 with TRBJ1-2; possibly TRBD1 for D (5 bases). This CDR3 is 14 amino acids long. The V end lost 6 bases, the J end lost 3 bases, and 14 bases lay between the germline ends. Germline assignment: CDR1 MNHEY and CDR2 SMNVEV (reference sequence). The CDR3 loop reads CASRGRGEDYGYTF. CDR3 in DNA: TGTGCCAGCAGGGGCCGGGGGGAGGACTATGGCTACACCTTC.

The V gene is TRBV6-2 or TRBV6-3, the J gene TRBJ1-1; D gene uncertain. Trimming shortened V by 4 bases and J by 6 bases, and 9 bases separated the two germline ends. The V gene's germline CDR1 is MNHEY and CDR2 SVGEGT. The CDR3 sequence is 12 residues long. CDR3: CASSFSWAEAFF. CDR3 in DNA: TGTGCCAGCAGTTTTTCTTGGGCTGAAGCTTTCTTT.

This chain connects TRBV2 to TRBJ1-3; TRBD1 is a possible D gene (5 bases). Per germline, CDR1 SNHLY and CDR2 FYNNEI. V lost 1 base and J 0 bases, leaving 10 bases between the germline ends. The CDR3 extends over 16 amino acids. The CDR3 region has the DNA TGTGCCAGCAGTGAAGGTGAGGGGTACTCTGGAAACACCATATATTTT. The encoded protein is CASSEGEGYSGNTIYF.

The V and J genes are TRBV10-1 and TRBJ2-2; D gene uncertain. This CDR3 comprises 14 residues. Germline V gene data show CDR1 as WNHNN and CDR2 as SYGVQD (reference sequence). Between the trimmed V and J ends, which lost 5 bases and 4 bases, there was a span of 11 bases. The CDR3 region has the DNA TGCGCCAGCAGTTCCCGCTCTCGCACCGGGGAGCTGTTTTTT. Residues: CASSSRSRTGELFF.

V gene TRBV12-3 or TRBV12-4 combines with J gene TRBJ2-7; possibly TRBD2 for D (6 bases). Deletions cut 5 bases from V and 5 bases from J, with 13 bases between. This CDR3 contains 13 residues. The CDR3 DNA sequence: TGTGCCAGCAGTCCGGGGACTCCCCACGAGCAGTACTTC. This sequence encodes CASSPGTPHEQYF.

The V gene is TRBV5-1, the J gene TRBJ2-2; the D gene is possibly TRBD2 (6 bases). V dropped 4 bases and J dropped 4 bases, with 14 bases sitting between them. Germline V gives CDR1 SGHRS, CDR2 YFSETQ. CDR3 length equals 15 residues. The CDR3 region has the DNA TGCGCCAGCAGCCAAGACGGGGGACCCACCGGGGAGCTGTTTTTT. This encodes CASSQDGGPTGELFF.

The chain employs TRBV28 and TRBJ1-4; D may be TRBD1 (5 bases). CDR1 is MDHEN and CDR2 is SYDVKM in the germline V gene. This CDR3 is built from 17 residues. V dropped 5 bases and J dropped 3 bases, with 19 bases sitting between them. The CDR3 DNA is TGTGCCAGCAGTGTACCGGGACTCGGAGGCGCTAATGAAAAACTGTTTTTT. Amino acids: CASSVPGLGGANEKLFF.

The rearrangement links TRBV29-1 to TRBJ1-1, with a weak D call TRBD1 (5 bases). V lost 7 bases and J lost 5, with 14 bases in between. The length of the CDR3 is 12 residues. From germline, CDR1 is SQVTM and CDR2 ANQGSEA. CDR3 in amino acids: CSGGQVGTEAFF. In nucleotides, the CDR3 is TGCAGCGGGGGCCAGGTGGGGACTGAAGCTTTCTTT.

The CDR3 loop reads CASSPGTLQETQYF. CDR3 DNA sequence: TGCGCCAGCAGCCCTGGGACCCTCCAAGAGACCCAGTACTTC. This sequence joins TRBV5-1 and TRBJ2-5, with D perhaps TRBD1 or TRBD2 (5 bases each). The CDR3 has 14 residues. V gave up 4 bases and J gave up 1 base, with 11 bases separating them. Germline V gene lookup returns CDR1 SGHRS and CDR2 YFSETQ.

CDR3 residues: CASSLAPTGGGEKLFF. The CDR3 DNA sequence: TGCGCCAGCAGCTTGGCCCCGACAGGGGGTGGTGAAAAACTGTTTTTT. The rearrangement uses TRBV5-1 and TRBJ1-4, with 9 positions matching TRBD1. CDR1 is SGHRS and CDR2 is YFSETQ in the germline V gene. V shed 0 bases, J shed 7 bases, and the junction held 7 bases outside the gene matches. The CDR3 extends over 16 amino acids.

The J gene is TRBJ2-7, the V gene TRBV5-5; TRBD2 is a possible D gene (6 bases). The CDR3 loop spans 15 amino acids. Per the germline V gene, CDR1 is SGHKS and CDR2 is YYEKEE (reference sequence). Trimming took 0 bases from V and 2 from J, leaving 12 bases between them. CDR3 loop: CASSLAFPGAYEQYF. Written as DNA, the CDR3 is TGTGCCAGCAGCTTGGCGTTTCCGGGAGCCTACGAGCAGTACTTC.